Following are 26 T cell receptor beta chains from one sample sequenced in a study of T cell responses to AZD1222 COVID-19 vaccine. TCRdb's copy holds only in-frame clones and misses some; the assay was immunoSEQ multiplex PCR. Of about 150,000 clones in the sample, about nine tenths were seen once. Here the sequenced sample was peripheral blood, taken on day 0 of AZD1222 vaccination. The receptor source for this set is an adult in good health.

The CDR3 DNA is TGCGCCAGCAGCTTAGGGCCACTTTCCTACGAGCAGTACTTC. Translation: CASSLGPLSYEQYF. The rearrangement links TRBV5-1 to TRBJ2-7; no clear D gene. Trimming shortened V by 2 bases and J by 1 base, and 10 bases separated the two germline ends. CDR1 and CDR2 from the germline V gene are SGHRS and YFSETQ. The CDR3 totals 14 residues.

The rearrangement joins TRBV4-3 to TRBJ1-5; D remains ambiguous. Germline CDR1 and CDR2: LGHNA and YSLEER. The length of the CDR3 is 14 residues. V lost 4 bases to trimming and J lost 0 bases, with 7 bases between them. CDR3 DNA sequence: TGCGCCAGCAGCCGAGATTTTAGCAATCAGCCCCAGCATTTT. Protein sequence: CASSRDFSNQPQHF.

V usage is TRBV9 and J usage is TRBJ1-6; D unresolved. V gave up 7 bases and J gave up 7 bases, with 12 bases separating them. Germline loops: CDR1 SGDLS, CDR2 YYNGEE. This CDR3 spans 13 amino acids. The CDR3 DNA reads as TGTGCCAGCGGTCTTAGGGAGAATTCACCCCTCCACTTT. As protein: CASGLRENSPLHF.

The chain combines TRBV7-6 with TRBJ2-1; a possible D gene is TRBD1 (6 bases). Germline loops: CDR1 SGHVS, CDR2 FNYEAQ. The CDR3 has 17 residues. Between the trimmed V and J ends, which lost 4 bases and 0 bases, there was a span of 16 bases. CDR3 in amino acids: CASSSYVGQFSYNEQFF. CDR3 sequence (DNA): TGTGCCAGCAGCTCCTACGTGGGACAATTCTCCTACAATGAGCAGTTCTTC.

The rearrangement links TRBV27 to TRBJ2-7; TRBD1 agrees at 8 bases. The trim removed 1 base at V and 4 bases at J, leaving 6 bases unmatched. In germline, CDR1 is MNHEY, CDR2 SMNVEV (reference sequence). CDR3 length: 15 amino acids. This CDR3 reads CASSLYGRGLYEQYF. The CDR3 nucleotides are TGTGCCAGCAGTTTATATGGCAGGGGGCTTTACGAGCAGTACTTC.

To note about this clone: The sample holds other DNA sequences that translate to the same CDR3. CDR3 amino acids: CASSLLADTQYF. As DNA, the CDR3 is TGTGCCAGCAGTTTATTAGCAGATACGCAGTATTTT. The chain recombines TRBV28 with TRBJ2-3; D not resolved. Germline V gene lookup returns CDR1 MDHEN and CDR2 SYDVKM. Trimming took off 1 base at V and 4 bases at J, with 3 bases between the two ends. The CDR3 has 12 residues.

The genes are TRBV7-2 and TRBJ1-2; TRBD1 agrees at 8 bases. This CDR3 has 13 residues. After removal of 6 bases from V and 4 bases from J, the junction contained 4 bases not matched to a gene. Germline V gives CDR1 SGHTA, CDR2 FQGNSA. Written as DNA, the CDR3 is TGTGCCAGCAGTTTGGGACAGGTCTATGGCTACACCTTC. Amino acid sequence: CASSLGQVYGYTF.

The rearrangement uses TRBV7-3 and TRBJ2-1; 9 nucleotides line up with TRBD2. The V and J ends lost 2 bases and 5 bases, in that order; junction bases with no gene match: 4. The CDR3 has 15 residues. Germline V gene lookup returns CDR1 SGHTA and CDR2 FQGTGA. CDR3 amino acids: CASSLLAGYDNEQFF. The CDR3 DNA follows: TGTGCCAGCAGCTTACTAGCGGGATATGACAATGAGCAGTTCTTC. The entire variable domain, with the rest obtained from reference TRBV7-3 and TRBJ2-1, is as follows: GAGVSQTPSNKVTEKGKYVELRCDPISGHTALYWYRQSLGQGPEFLIYFQGTGAADDSGLPNDRFFAVRPEGSVSTLKIQRTERGDSAVYLCASSLLAGYDNEQFFGPGTRLTVL.

The table lists this clone with a count of one. The CDR3, as DNA: TGTGCCAGCAGTTCCCGGCAGGTTGGTGGCTACACCTTC. This gives the protein CASSSRQVGGYTF. The genes are TRBV12-3 or TRBV12-4 and TRBJ1-2; no clear D. The CDR3 sequence is 13 residues long. V lost 4 bases and J 7 bases, leaving 13 bases between the germline ends.

This chain joins TRBV28 and TRBJ1-2; 9 nucleotides match TRBD1. After removal of 3 bases from V and 8 bases from J, the junction contained 7 bases not matched to a gene. CDR1 is MDHEN and CDR2 is SYDVKM in the germline V gene. The CDR3 is made up of 14 amino acids. The CDR3 sequence: CASSFRGTGIGYTF. The CDR3 DNA reads TGTGCCAGCAGTTTTCGCGGGACAGGGATCGGCTACACCTTC.

The J gene is TRBJ2-3, the V gene TRBV29-1, with 8 bases lining up with TRBD1. This CDR3 has 16 amino acids. Germline V CDR1 and CDR2: SQVTM, ANQGSEA. The V segment lost 1 base and the J segment 0 bases; nucleotides outside the gene matches: 6. In DNA, the CDR3 is TGCAGCGTTGAAGTATGGACAGGGCTAAGCACAGATACGCAGTATTTT. This encodes CSVEVWTGLSTDTQYF.

V usage is TRBV6-5 and J usage is TRBJ2-4, with 12 nucleotides matching TRBD2. In germline, CDR1 is MNHEY, CDR2 SVGAGI. V lost 5 bases and J lost 7; bases outside the gene matches: 6. This CDR3 has 15 amino acids. CDR3 bases: TGTGCCAGCAGTACGACTAGCGGGAGATGGAACATTCAGTACTTC. It yields the protein CASSTTSGRWNIQYF.

This chain links TRBV28 with TRBJ2-1; D is uncertain. V lost 6 bases and J lost 5, with 20 bases in between. The CDR3 has 16 residues. Germline V lookup: CDR1 MDHEN, CDR2 SYDVKM. The CDR3 DNA sequence: TGTGCCAGCAGCACTTATATCAAGGGTATAGACAATGAGCAGTTCTTC. This sequence encodes CASSTYIKGIDNEQFF.

The rearrangement links TRBV14 to TRBJ1-3, with D uncertain. The CDR3 is 15 amino acids. V was trimmed by 4 bases and J by 1 base, leaving 11 bases between them. Germline V CDR1 and CDR2: SGHDN, FVKESK. In DNA, the CDR3 is TGTGCCAGCAGCCCACCGGGAACTTCTGGAAACACCATATATTTT. It encodes CASSPPGTSGNTIYF.

This chain uses TRBV3-1 (or the pseudogene TRBV3-2) with TRBJ1-2; 9 bases agree with TRBD1. Germline V CDR1 and CDR2: LGHDT, YNNKEL (reference sequence). The CDR3 has 13 residues. The V gene end was trimmed by 6 bases and the J gene end by 5 bases; junction bases not matched to a gene: 4. CDR3 nucleotide sequence: TGTGCCAGCAGTCCACAGGGGGCTTATGGCTACACCTTC. This encodes CASSPQGAYGYTF.

The chain recombines TRBV27 with TRBJ2-1, with D perhaps matching TRBD2 (6 bases). The CDR3 length is 14 residues. With 4 bases removed from V and 6 bases from J, the gap between germline ends came to 13 bases. The germline CDR1 and CDR2 sequences are MNHEY and SMNVEV (reference sequence). Written as DNA, the CDR3 is TGTGCCAGCAGTTCCCGGCGGGGCGGCAATGAGCAGTTCTTC. This sequence encodes CASSSRRGGNEQFF.

The chain combines TRBV10-3 with TRBJ2-5; TRBD1 might be the D (7 bases). Trimming removed 11 bases at V and 5 bases at J, with 9 bases between. Germline V gene sequence: CDR1 ENHRY, CDR2 SYGVKD. The CDR3 is made up of 10 amino acids. CDR3 sequence reads: CAAGGETQYF. CDR3 nucleotides: TGTGCCGCAGGGGGGGAGACCCAGTACTTC.

The chain joins TRBV7-8 to TRBJ1-1; maybe TRBD1 (5 bases). Germline CDR1 and CDR2: SGHVS and FQNEAQ. The CDR3 extends over 14 amino acids. V shed 4 bases and J shed 0 bases, with 9 bases lying between them. The CDR3 region has the DNA TGTGCCAGCAGCTGGGACCGATTGAACACTGAAGCTTTCTTT. Its translation: CASSWDRLNTEAFF.

V usage is TRBV4-2 and J usage is TRBJ1-2; D gene ambiguous. Per germline, CDR1 LGHNA and CDR2 YNFKEQ. The CDR3 totals 17 residues. V shed 0 bases and J shed 6 bases, with 20 bases lying between them. CDR3 sequence reads: CASSQETSGSPVDGYTF. CDR3 bases: TGTGCCAGCAGCCAAGAAACTTCGGGCTCCCCCGTGGATGGCTACACCTTC.

In DNA, the CDR3 is TGTGCCAGCAGCGTAGAACTAGCGGGAGCCGAGCAGTACTTC. The encoded protein is CASSVELAGAEQYF. The V call is TRBV9, the J call TRBJ2-7; 11 nucleotides match TRBD2. This CDR3 comprises 14 residues. V lost 0 bases, J lost 6 bases, and 2 bases stayed unmatched. The germline CDR1 and CDR2 sequences are SGDLS and YYNGEE.

This chain links TRBV4-3 with TRBJ1-6; D is ambiguous. Trimming removed 0 bases from V and 5 bases from J, with 14 bases in between. CDR3 length: 17 residues. From germline, CDR1 is LGHNA and CDR2 YSLEER. The CDR3 region has the DNA TGCGCCAGCAGCCAAGATAGACTACCTCAGAATAATTCACCCCTCCACTTT. Protein: CASSQDRLPQNNSPLHF.

The J gene is TRBJ2-5, the V gene TRBV19, with D possibly being TRBD1 (6 bases). CDR1 is LNHDA, CDR2 SQIVND, per germline (reference sequence). V lost 3 bases to trimming and J lost 2 bases, with 13 bases between them. The CDR3 covers 15 residues. CDR3 loop: CASSIGQRRQETQYF. The CDR3 DNA reads as TGTGCCAGTAGTATTGGACAGAGGCGGCAAGAGACCCAGTACTTC. Variable domain in full (rest from reference TRBV19 and TRBJ2-5): DGGITQSPKYLFRKEGQNVTLSCEQNLNHDAMYWYRQDPGQGLRLIYYSQIVNDFQKGDIAEGYSVSREKKESFPLTVTSAQKNPTAFYLCASSIGQRRQETQYFGPGTRLLVL.

The chain is built from TRBV7-3 and TRBJ2-2; D may correspond to TRBD1 or TRBD2 (5 bases each). The CDR3 covers 14 residues. V dropped 6 bases and J dropped 1 base, with 9 bases sitting between them. Germline V lookup: CDR1 SGHTA, CDR2 FQGTGA. The CDR3 bases are TGTGCCAGCAGTCCTGGGGGGAACACCGGGGAGCTGTTTTTT. Amino acids: CASSPGGNTGELFF.

The genes are TRBV19 and TRBJ1-2; TRBD1 is a possible D gene (6 bases). CDR1 and CDR2 (germline): LNHDA, SQIVND (reference sequence). The CDR3 is 16 amino acids. V was cut by 6 bases and J by 0 bases, with 17 bases left in between. In DNA form, the CDR3 reads TGTGCCAGTAGCCTAGGGTGGACAGCAGCTAACTATGGCTACACCTTC. This codes for CASSLGWTAANYGYTF.

The chain has TRBV18 and TRBJ1-1; the D gene is possibly TRBD1 (5 bases). Trimming stripped 6 bases from V and 4 bases from J, with 15 bases between. The CDR3 extends over 14 amino acids. Germline CDR1 and CDR2: KGHSH and LQKENI. This chain's CDR3 is CASSRGTRGTEAFF. The CDR3 bases are TGTGCCAGCTCCCGTGGGACCCGCGGCACTGAAGCTTTCTTT.

This rearrangement joins TRBV9 to TRBJ2-2; D is unclear. This CDR3 spans 14 amino acids. Germline V gene data show CDR1 as SGDLS and CDR2 as YYNGEE. V was cut by 2 bases and J by 4 bases, with 9 bases left in between. In nucleotides, the CDR3 is TGTGCCAGCAGCGTCGAACCCACCACCGGGGAGCTGTTTTTT. Translating gives CASSVEPTTGELFF. Drawing the rest from reference TRBV9 and TRBJ2-2, the complete variable domain is DSGVTQTPKHLITATGQRVTLRCSPRSGDLSVYWYQQSLDQGLQFLIQYYNGEERAKGNILERFSAQQFPDLHSELNLSSLELGDSALYFCASSVEPTTGELFFGEGSRLTVL.